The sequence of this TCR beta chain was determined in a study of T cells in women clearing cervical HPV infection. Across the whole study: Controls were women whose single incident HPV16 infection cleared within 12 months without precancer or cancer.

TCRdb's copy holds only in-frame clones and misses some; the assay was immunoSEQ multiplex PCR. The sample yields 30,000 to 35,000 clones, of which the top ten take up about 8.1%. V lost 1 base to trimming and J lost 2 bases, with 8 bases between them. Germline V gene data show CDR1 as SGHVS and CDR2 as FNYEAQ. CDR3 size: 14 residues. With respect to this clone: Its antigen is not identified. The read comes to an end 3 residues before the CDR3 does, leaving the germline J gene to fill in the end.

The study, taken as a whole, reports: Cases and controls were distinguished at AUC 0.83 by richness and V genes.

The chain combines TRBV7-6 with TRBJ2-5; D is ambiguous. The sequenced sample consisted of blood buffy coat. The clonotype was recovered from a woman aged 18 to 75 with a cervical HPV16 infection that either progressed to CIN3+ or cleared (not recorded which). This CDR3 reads CASSLEPGQETQYF. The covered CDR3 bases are TGTGCCAGCAGCTTAGAGCCAGGTCAAGAGACC.